This T cell receptor (beta chain) was sequenced during a study of cytomegalovirus exposure and HLA in healthy donors. Background on the study: HLA-typed donors were the source of some 80 million unique TCRs, which an early data release held. The study's findings and limits: In vitro assays verified that a few CMV-associated chains recognized CMV antigens specifically.

This CDR3 is built from 18 residues. V was pared by 3 bases and J by 6 bases, with 16 bases of the junction left unmatched. CDR1 and CDR2 from the germline V gene are SGHRS and YFSETQ. The study ran its PCR with 60 Vbeta and 13 Jbeta primers. Clones were sequenced by immunoSEQ multiplex PCR, and TCRdb holds only the in-frame ones, with some missing. The sample carries roughly 200,000 clones, just over 75% recorded once. About this clone: Its specificity is unknown.

This clonotype was sampled from a woman aged 55-75 years in good health and CMV-seropositive. The V gene is TRBV5-1, the J gene TRBJ2-1, with 9 bases lining up with TRBD1. Input material: PBMCs. The CDR3 sequence is CASSSGPTGGYSGNEQFF. CDR3 coding DNA: TGCGCCAGCAGCTCAGGCCCAACAGGGGGCTATAGTGGCAATGAGCAGTTCTTC.